The rows below give T cell receptor beta chains drawn from one sample of a study of blood T cell repertoires in COVID-19. The method was immunoSEQ multiplex PCR; TCRdb's version includes in-frame clones alone and lacks a portion of them. The table records 250,000 to 300,000 clones, around 90% of them present only once. The material sequenced was peripheral blood. The origin of the receptors is a woman aged 60 to 75 with COVID-19, enrolled during active disease. CDR3s include the opening cysteine and the closing phenylalanine or tryptophan. Fields, in order: CDR3 length, V gene, D gene, J gene, CDR3 protein. D genes are given only for firm matches.

17	TRBV5-5	TRBD1	TRBJ2-3	CASSLGEGTGGADTQYF
13	TRBV19	NA	TRBJ2-1	CASSRGQHNEQFF
18	TRBV7-9	NA	TRBJ1-2	CASSLALPGIAGGYGYTF
15	TRBV19	TRBD1	TRBJ1-3	CASSLGQVGGNTIYF
14	TRBV24-1	NA	TRBJ2-2	CATRTASNTGELFF
15	TRBV5-1	TRBD1	TRBJ1-6	CASSLGQGAYSPLHF
16	TRBV10-3	NA	TRBJ2-2	CAITDRLDRNTGELFF
16	TRBV11-2	TRBD2	TRBJ2-1	CASSPQRGSSYNEQFF
21	TRBV9	NA	TRBJ2-1	CASSPRGVEPWRASSYNEQFF
15	TRBV19	TRBD1	TRBJ1-5	CASQTAGTADQPQHF
18	TRBV5-4	TRBD2	TRBJ2-1	CASSLPQRLAGVRGEQFF
15	TRBV9	TRBD1	TRBJ2-7	CASSVDSTGWHEQYF
16	TRBV2	NA	TRBJ2-2	CASSEFTAGNTGELFF
14	TRBV30	NA	TRBJ1-1	CAWSFVRGSTEAFF
17	TRBV5-1	NA	TRBJ2-6	CASSLEARGPGANVLTF
11	TRBV12-3/TRBV12-4	NA	TRBJ1-2	CASSLSRIYFF
15	TRBV11-2	TRBD2	TRBJ2-1	CASSPRDYSYNEQFF
16	TRBV21-1	NA	TRBJ1-2	CASSPKQGGSVDGYTF
17	TRBV28	NA	TRBJ2-1	CASSPRPPGVSYNEQFF
15	TRBV28	TRBD1	TRBJ1-1	CASSPPGQGATEAFF
16	TRBV10-3	TRBD1	TRBJ1-2	CAISESGGQGTYGYTF
17	TRBV14	TRBD2	TRBJ2-5	CASSQRQGLAGVETQYF
14	TRBV19	TRBD1	TRBJ1-2	CASTMGDRDYGYTF
13	TRBV3-1/TRBV3-2	NA	TRBJ2-2	CASRTLESGELFF
15	TRBV19	NA	TRBJ1-3	CASSSQGSSGNTIYF
13	TRBV15	NA	TRBJ2-7	CATSRDLGDEQYF
14	TRBV18	NA	TRBJ1-5	CASSPWQDNQPQHF
13	TRBV9	NA	TRBJ1-1	CASSVVQGTEAFF
16	TRBV18	TRBD1	TRBJ1-5	CASSPGTGTRNQPQHF
14	TRBV20-1	NA	TRBJ1-5	CSASGQNSNQPQHF
17	TRBV6-4	NA	TRBJ1-5	CASSDSSAQGIDQPQHF
13	TRBV20-1	TRBD1	TRBJ2-7	CSASSGQDYEQYF
13	TRBV28	NA	TRBJ1-2	CASSFPLYYGYTF
17	TRBV28	TRBD2	TRBJ2-1	CASSLLSRTSGTNEQFF
15	TRBV10-3	TRBD1	TRBJ2-5	CAISESGQGGETQYF
16	TRBV3-1/TRBV3-2	NA	TRBJ1-6	CASSQGQPISNSPLHF
15	TRBV6-4	NA	TRBJ2-1	CATRPMATHVDEQFF
14	TRBV11-2	NA	TRBJ2-7	CASSPSRAGYEQYF
14	TRBV27	NA	TRBJ1-1	CASSLGQTRTEAFF
16	TRBV12-2	NA	TRBJ1-6	CASRSPGTGIGAPLHF
17	TRBV7-2	TRBD2	TRBJ2-7	CASSSTPTTSGNYEQYF